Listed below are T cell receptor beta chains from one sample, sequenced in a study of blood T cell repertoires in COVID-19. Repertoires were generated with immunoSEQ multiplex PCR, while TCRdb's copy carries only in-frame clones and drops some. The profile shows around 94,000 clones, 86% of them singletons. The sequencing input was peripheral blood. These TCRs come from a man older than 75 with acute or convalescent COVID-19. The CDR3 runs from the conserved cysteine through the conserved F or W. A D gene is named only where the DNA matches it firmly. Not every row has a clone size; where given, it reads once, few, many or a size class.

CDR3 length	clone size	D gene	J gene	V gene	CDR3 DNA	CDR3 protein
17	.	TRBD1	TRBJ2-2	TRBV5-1	TGCGCCAGCAGCTTGGCAGTCGGACAGGGGGGCACCGGGGAGCTGTTTTTT	CASSLAVGQGGTGELFF
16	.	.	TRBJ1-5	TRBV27	TGTGCCAGCAGTTCCCTCGTCGGGTTTCGCAATCAGCCCCAGCATTTT	CASSSLVGFRNQPQHF
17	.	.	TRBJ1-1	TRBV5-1	TGCGCCAGCAGCTGGTCCGCCCTCACAGGTGTCGGCACTGAAGCTTTCTTT	CASSWSALTGVGTEAFF
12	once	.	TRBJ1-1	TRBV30	TGTGCCTGGAGTACCCAGGACACTGAAGCTTTCTTT	CAWSTQDTEAFF
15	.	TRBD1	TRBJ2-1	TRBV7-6	TGTGCCAGCAGCCAACCGGGACAGGGAGCAAATGAGCAGTTCTTC	CASSQPGQGANEQFF
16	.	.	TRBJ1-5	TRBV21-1	TGTGCCATCCTAAGGGGGCAGGCGAGGACATGTCAGCCCCAGCATTTT	CAILRGQARTCQPQHF
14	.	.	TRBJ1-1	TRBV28	TGTGCCAGCACCCCGGCCGGGAGGAACACTGAAGCTTTCTTT	CASTPAGRNTEAFF
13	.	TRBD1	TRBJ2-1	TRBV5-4	TGTGCCAGCGCACAGGGGGCGAACAATGAGCAGTTCTTC	CASAQGANNEQFF
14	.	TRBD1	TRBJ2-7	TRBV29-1	TGCAGCGTTGGGAGACAGGGGTCCTCCTACGAGCAGTACTTC	CSVGRQGSSYEQYF
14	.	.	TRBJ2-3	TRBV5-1	TGCGCCAGCAGCTTGAGACAGGGCACAGATACGCAGTATTTT	CASSLRQGTDTQYF
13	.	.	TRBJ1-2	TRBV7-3	TGTGCCAGCAGCCCGAGGCAGGGGAATGGCTACACCTTC	CASSPRQGNGYTF
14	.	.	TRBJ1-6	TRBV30	TGTGCCTGGAGTGTACCCAGGGTGGATTCACCCCTCCACTTT	CAWSVPRVDSPLHF
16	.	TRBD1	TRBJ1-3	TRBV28	TGTGCCAGCAGTAGTGGGGGACAGATCACTGGAAACACCATATATTTT	CASSSGGQITGNTIYF
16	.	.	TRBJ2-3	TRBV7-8	TGTGCCAGCAGCCCCCACACAGGTGCTAGCACAGATACGCAGTATTTT	CASSPHTGASTDTQYF
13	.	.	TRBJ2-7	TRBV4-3	TGCGCCAGCAGCCATACCAGGGGACACGAGCAGTACTTC	CASSHTRGHEQYF
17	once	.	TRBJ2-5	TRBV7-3	TGTGCCAGCAGCTTACCATTCGGGGTAGCGGCACAAGAGACCCAGTACTTC	CASSLPFGVAAQETQYF
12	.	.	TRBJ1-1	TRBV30	TGTGCCTGGAGCGGGAGCAACACTGAAGCTTTCTTT	CAWSGSNTEAFF
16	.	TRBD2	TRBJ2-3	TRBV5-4	TGTGCCAGCAGCTTGGCGAGGACTAGGACCACAGATACGCAGTATTTT	CASSLARTRTTDTQYF
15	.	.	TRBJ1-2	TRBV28	TGTGCCAGCAGTGGGAGGGATCCGAGGCACTATGGCTACACCTTC	CASSGRDPRHYGYTF
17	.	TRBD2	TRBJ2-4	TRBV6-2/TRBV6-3	TGTGCCAGCAGTTTTCATTCCGGGACTAGCGGGATAAACATTCAGTACTTC	CASSFHSGTSGINIQYF
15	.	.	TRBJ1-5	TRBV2	TGTGCCAGCAGTGATCGGGATTATAGCAATCAGCCCCAGCATTTT	CASSDRDYSNQPQHF
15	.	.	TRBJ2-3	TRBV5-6	TGTGCCAGCAGCTCATTTTTCCAGGGCACAGATACGCAGTATTTT	CASSSFFQGTDTQYF
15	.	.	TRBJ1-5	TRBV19	TGTGCCAGTAGTCCAGAGGGGGTAAGCAATCAGCCCCAGCATTTT	CASSPEGVSNQPQHF
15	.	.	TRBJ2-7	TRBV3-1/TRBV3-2	TGTGCCAGCAGCCACTCCAGCGGGCCAGCTTACGAGCAGTACTTC	CASSHSSGPAYEQYF
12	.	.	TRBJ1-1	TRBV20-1	TGCAGTGCTAGTAGGGGGAACACTGAAGCTTTCTTT	CSASRGNTEAFF
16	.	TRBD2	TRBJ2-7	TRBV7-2	TGTGCCAGCAGCTTTCGGGCTCCTAGCGGGAGTCACGAGCAGTACTTC	CASSFRAPSGSHEQYF
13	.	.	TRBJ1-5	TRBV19	TGTGCCAGTAGTATGAGTGAAACTCAGCCCCAGCATTTT	CASSMSETQPQHF
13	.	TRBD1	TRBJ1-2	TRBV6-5	TGTGCCAGCAGCCCAGAGACAGGGACTGGCTACACCTTC	CASSPETGTGYTF
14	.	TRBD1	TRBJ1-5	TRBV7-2	TGTGCCAGCAGCTTAGGAGACAGGGGTCAGCCCCAGCATTTT	CASSLGDRGQPQHF
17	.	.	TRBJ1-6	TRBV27	TGTGCCAGCAGTACCCAGGGTTGGAGCTCCTATAATTCACCCCTCCACTTT	CASSTQGWSSYNSPLHF
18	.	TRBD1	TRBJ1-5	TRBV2	TGTGCCAGCAGTGAAGGGACAGGACGATCTTATAGCAATCAGCCCCAGCATTTT	CASSEGTGRSYSNQPQHF
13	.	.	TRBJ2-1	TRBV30	TGTGCCTGGAGTGCCCCGTCCTACAATGAGCAGTTCTTC	CAWSAPSYNEQFF
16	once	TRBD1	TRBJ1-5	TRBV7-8	TGTGCCAGCAGCTACACCAGGGACAGGGTAAATCAGCCCCAGCATTTT	CASSYTRDRVNQPQHF
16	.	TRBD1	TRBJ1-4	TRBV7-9	TGTGCCAGCAGCTCATCACTGACAGGGGGCGGTGAAAAACTGTTTTTT	CASSSSLTGGGEKLFF
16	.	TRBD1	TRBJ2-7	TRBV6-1	TGTGCCAGCAGTGAAGCGGCGGGACAGGGTTCGGACGAGCAGTACTTC	CASSEAAGQGSDEQYF
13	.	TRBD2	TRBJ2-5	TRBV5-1	TGCGCCAGCAGCGCGGGAGGATTGGAGACCCAGTACTTC	CASSAGGLETQYF
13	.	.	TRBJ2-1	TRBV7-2	TGTGCCAGCAGCTTCCGGGTACCCAATGAGCAGTTCTTC	CASSFRVPNEQFF
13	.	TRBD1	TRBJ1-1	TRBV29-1	TGCAGCGTTGACCCACAGGGGGCGCGGGAGGCTTTCTTT	CSVDPQGAREAFF
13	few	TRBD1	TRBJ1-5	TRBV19	TGTGCCAGTAGTATGGACAGGGATCAGCCCCAGCATTTT	CASSMDRDQPQHF
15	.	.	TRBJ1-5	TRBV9	TGTGCCAGCAGCAAGGACAGCAATAGCAATCAGCCCCAGCATTTT	CASSKDSNSNQPQHF
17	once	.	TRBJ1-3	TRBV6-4	TGTGCCAGCAGGTCCCGCATCCCCGGGACACCTGGAAACACCATATATTTT	CASRSRIPGTPGNTIYF
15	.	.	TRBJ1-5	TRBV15	TGTGCCACCAGCAGAGATCAGGGGAAGGTTCAGCCCCAGCATTTT	CATSRDQGKVQPQHF
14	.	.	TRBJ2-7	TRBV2	TGTGCCAGCCAAGAGCGGGCGAGCTCCTACGAGCAGTACTTC	CASQERASSYEQYF
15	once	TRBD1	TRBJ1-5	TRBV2	TGTGCCAGCAGTGGGGCAGGGGGCAGCAATCAGCCCCAGCATTTT	CASSGAGGSNQPQHF
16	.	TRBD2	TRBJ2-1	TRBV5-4	TGTGCCAGCAGCCTCCTAGCGGGAAATTTAGACAATGAGCAGTTCTTC	CASSLLAGNLDNEQFF
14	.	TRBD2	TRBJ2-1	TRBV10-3	TGTGCCATCAGGGCTAGCGGGAATAACAATGAGCAGTTCTTC	CAIRASGNNNEQFF
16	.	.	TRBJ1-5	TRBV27	TGTGCCAGCAGTCCAAGGGGCAGGGCAGCATCACAGCCCCAGCATTTT	CASSPRGRAASQPQHF
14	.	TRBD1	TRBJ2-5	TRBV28	TGTGCCAGCAGTAGGACAGGGATCCAAGAGACCCAGTACTTC	CASSRTGIQETQYF
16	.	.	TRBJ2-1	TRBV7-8	TGTGCCAGCAGCTTAGGGTTGGACACCATATACAATGAGCAGTTCTTC	CASSLGLDTIYNEQFF
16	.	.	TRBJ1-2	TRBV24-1	TGTGCCACCAGTGATCCGTCCCAGGGTAGTGACTATGGCTACACCTTC	CATSDPSQGSDYGYTF
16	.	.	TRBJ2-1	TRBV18	TGTGCCAGCTCACCACCAACGAGGGTCTCCTACAATGAGCAGTTCTTC	CASSPPTRVSYNEQFF
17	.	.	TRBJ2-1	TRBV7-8	TGTGCCAGCAGCTTAGTCGGAAGCAGCTTAGGGGGGGGTGAGCAGTTCTTC	CASSLVGSSLGGGEQFF
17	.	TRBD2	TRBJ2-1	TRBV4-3	TGCGCCAGCAGCCAAGGAGTTTCTAGCGGGGGACTCAATGAGCAGTTCTTC	CASSQGVSSGGLNEQFF
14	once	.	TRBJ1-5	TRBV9	TGTGCCAGCAGCAAGGGGGTAAGCAATCAGCCCCAGCATTTT	CASSKGVSNQPQHF
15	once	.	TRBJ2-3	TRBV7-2	TGTGCCAGCAGCTTAGTTCAGGCTAGCTCGGTCCCGCAGTATTTT	CASSLVQASSVPQYF